The present T cell receptor beta chain was sequenced within a study of blood T cell repertoires in COVID-19. The V and J ends lost 8 bases and 8 bases, in that order; junction bases with no gene match: 13. CDR3 length: 13 residues. Germline-derived CDR1 and CDR2 are SQVTM and ANQGSEA. In the source study's methods: Amplification from reference gene primers served as the basis for estimated nucleated cell counts. The assay was immunoSEQ multiplex PCR, and TCRdb's table has in-frame clones only and misses some. The DNA gave D and trimming, while V, J and clone size come from that table. The sample holds about 360,000 clones; approximately 91% are singletons and the top ten take approximately 2%. Those who participated ranged in age from roughly 18 to 100 years and resided in about two dozen US areas.

The receptor's source is a woman in her forties with acute COVID-19. The chain is built from TRBV29-1 and TRBJ1-2; 8 bases agree with TRBD1. Material: PBMCs or T cells enriched from blood (not recorded which). The DNA of the CDR3 is TGCAGCACGGACGGACAGGGCGCTTGGGGCTACACCTTC. This codes for CSTDGQGAWGYTF. The entire variable domain, with the rest obtained from reference TRBV29-1 and TRBJ1-2, is as follows: SAVISQKPSRDICQRGTSLTIQCQVDSQVTMMFWYRQQPGQSLTLIATANQGSEATYESGFVIDKFPISRPNLTFSTLTVSNMSPEDSSIYLCSTDGQGAWGYTFGSGTRLTVV.